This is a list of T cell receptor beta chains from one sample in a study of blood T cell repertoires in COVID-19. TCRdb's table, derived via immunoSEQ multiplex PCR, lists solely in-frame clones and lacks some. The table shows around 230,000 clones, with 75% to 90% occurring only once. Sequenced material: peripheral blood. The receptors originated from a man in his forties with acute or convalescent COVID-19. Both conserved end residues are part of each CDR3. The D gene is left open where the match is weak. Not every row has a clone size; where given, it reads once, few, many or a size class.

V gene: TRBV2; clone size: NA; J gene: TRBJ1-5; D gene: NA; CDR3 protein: CASILTGGTNQPQHF; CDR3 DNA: TGTGCCAGCATCCTGACAGGAGGAACTAATCAGCCCCAGCATTTT
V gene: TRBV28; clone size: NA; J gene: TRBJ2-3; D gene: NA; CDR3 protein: CASLRGASVQGTTQYF; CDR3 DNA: TGTGCCAGCCTCCGCGGGGCTAGCGTGCAGGGTACTACGCAGTATTTT
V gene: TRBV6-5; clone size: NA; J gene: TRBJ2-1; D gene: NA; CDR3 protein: CASSYSKIGAGEQFF; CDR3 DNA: TGTGCCAGCAGTTACTCGAAGATAGGGGCAGGTGAGCAGTTCTTC
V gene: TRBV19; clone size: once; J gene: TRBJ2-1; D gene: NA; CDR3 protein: CASGRERGYNEQFF; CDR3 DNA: TGTGCCAGTGGACGGGAGAGGGGCTACAATGAGCAGTTCTTC
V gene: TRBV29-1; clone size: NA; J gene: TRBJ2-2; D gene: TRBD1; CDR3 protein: CSGRQGWTGELFF; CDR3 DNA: TGCAGCGGGAGACAGGGATGGACCGGGGAGCTGTTTTTT
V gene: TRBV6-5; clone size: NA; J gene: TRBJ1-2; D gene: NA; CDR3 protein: CASSSPGFYGYTF; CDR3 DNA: TGTGCCAGCAGCAGCCCAGGGTTCTATGGCTACACCTTC
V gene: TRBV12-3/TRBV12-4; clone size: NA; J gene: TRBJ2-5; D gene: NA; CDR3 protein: CASSPSIGGSQYF; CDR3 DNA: TGTGCCAGCAGTCCCTCGATAGGAGGGTCCCAGTACTTC
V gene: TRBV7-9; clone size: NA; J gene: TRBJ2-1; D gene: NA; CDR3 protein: CASSLVTGEQFF; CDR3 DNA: TGTGCCAGCAGCTTAGTAACGGGAGAGCAGTTCTTC
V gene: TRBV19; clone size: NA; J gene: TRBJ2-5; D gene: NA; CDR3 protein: CASSLSSIEVETQYF; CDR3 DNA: TGTGCCAGTAGTCTGTCGTCCATTGAGGTGGAGACCCAGTACTTC
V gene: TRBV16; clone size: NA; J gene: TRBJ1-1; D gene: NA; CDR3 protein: CASSQSSGTTTEAFF; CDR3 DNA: TGTGCCAGCAGCCAATCATCGGGGACAACCACTGAAGCTTTCTTT
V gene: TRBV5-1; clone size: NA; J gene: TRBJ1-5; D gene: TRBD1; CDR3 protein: CASSLAGQGGQPQHF; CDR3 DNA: TGCGCCAGCAGCTTGGCCGGACAGGGAGGACAGCCCCAGCATTTT
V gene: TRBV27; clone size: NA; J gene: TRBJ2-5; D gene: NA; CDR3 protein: CASSLQGRGRETQYF; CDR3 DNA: TGTGCCAGCAGTTTACAAGGCAGGGGCCGGGAGACCCAGTACTTC
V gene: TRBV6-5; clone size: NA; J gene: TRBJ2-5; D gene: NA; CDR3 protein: CASTRGYRETQYF; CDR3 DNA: TGTGCCAGCACGAGAGGGTACCGAGAGACCCAGTACTTC